This TCR beta chain was obtained from a study of blood T cells in healthy people across ages. For the second PCR, which ran for about 7 to 11 cycles, a sample-barcoded 5' primer and a J-beta primer mix were used. One entry per CDR3 protein, called by TCRdb with MiXCR from the 5' RACE reads. Among 850,000 to 1,000,000 distinct CDR3 sequences, around 46% were seen once, and the ten largest hold about an eighth. This CDR3 has 16 residues. Trimming took off 3 bases at V and 5 bases at J, with 19 bases between the two ends. Healthy individuals of Caucasian origin from Russia, aged roughly 6 to 100, served as donors.

The V gene is TRBV12-3 or TRBV12-4, the J gene TRBJ2-5; D possibly uses TRBD1 or TRBD2 (7 bases each). Sequenced input: blood. This clonotype originated in a young man in good health. The CDR3 nucleotides read TGTGCCAGCAGTTTCCCCCAGGGGGGGGGTTTTGAGACCCAGTACTTC. Its protein is CASSFPQGGGFETQYF.